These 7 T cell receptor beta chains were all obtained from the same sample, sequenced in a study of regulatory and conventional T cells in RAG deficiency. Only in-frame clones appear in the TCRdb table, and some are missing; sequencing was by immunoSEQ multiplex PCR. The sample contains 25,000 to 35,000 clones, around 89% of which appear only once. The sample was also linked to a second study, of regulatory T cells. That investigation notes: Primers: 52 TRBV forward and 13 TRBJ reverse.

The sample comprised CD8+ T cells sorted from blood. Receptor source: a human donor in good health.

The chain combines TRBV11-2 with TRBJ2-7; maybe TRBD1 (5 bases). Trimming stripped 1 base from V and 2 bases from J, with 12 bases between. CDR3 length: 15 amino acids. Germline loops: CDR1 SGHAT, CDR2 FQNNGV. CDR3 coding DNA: TGTGCCAGCAGCTTAGGGGGCACCACCACCTACGAGCAGTACTTC. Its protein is CASSLGGTTTYEQYF.

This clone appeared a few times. This CDR3 is CASSSPEGAEAFF. In DNA, the CDR3 is TGTGCCAGCAGCTCCCCGGAGGGCGCTGAAGCTTTCTTT. This sequence joins TRBV11-3 and TRBJ1-1, with D unresolved. Germline CDR1 and CDR2: SGHNT and YENEEA. Trimming removed 4 bases at V and 6 bases at J, with 12 bases between. The CDR3 contains 13 residues.

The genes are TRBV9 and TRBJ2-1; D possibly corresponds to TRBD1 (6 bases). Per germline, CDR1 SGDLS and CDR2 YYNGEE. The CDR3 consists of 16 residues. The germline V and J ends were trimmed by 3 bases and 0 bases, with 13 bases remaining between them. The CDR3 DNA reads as TGTGCCAGCAGCGGGATTGACAGGAGCTCCTACAATGAGCAGTTCTTC. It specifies CASSGIDRSSYNEQFF.

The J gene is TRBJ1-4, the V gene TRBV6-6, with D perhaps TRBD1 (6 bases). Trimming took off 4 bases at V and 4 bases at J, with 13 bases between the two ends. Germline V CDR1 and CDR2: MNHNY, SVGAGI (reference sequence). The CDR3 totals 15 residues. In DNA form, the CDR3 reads TGTGCCAGCAGTTCCCCTAGGGGGGTTAATGAAAAACTGTTTTTT. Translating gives CASSSPRGVNEKLFF.

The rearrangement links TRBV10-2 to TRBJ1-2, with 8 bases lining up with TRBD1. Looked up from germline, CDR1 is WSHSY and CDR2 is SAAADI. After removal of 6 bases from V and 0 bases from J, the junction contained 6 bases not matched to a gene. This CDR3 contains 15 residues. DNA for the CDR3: TGCGCCAGCAGCGACTCGGGACAGGCTAACTATGGCTACACCTTC. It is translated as CASSDSGQANYGYTF.

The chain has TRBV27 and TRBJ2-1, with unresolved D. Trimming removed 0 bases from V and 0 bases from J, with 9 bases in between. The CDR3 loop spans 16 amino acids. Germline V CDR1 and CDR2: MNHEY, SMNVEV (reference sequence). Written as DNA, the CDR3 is TGTGCCAGCAGTTTATCCCCCGCCAGCTCCTACAATGAGCAGTTCTTC. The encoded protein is CASSLSPASSYNEQFF.

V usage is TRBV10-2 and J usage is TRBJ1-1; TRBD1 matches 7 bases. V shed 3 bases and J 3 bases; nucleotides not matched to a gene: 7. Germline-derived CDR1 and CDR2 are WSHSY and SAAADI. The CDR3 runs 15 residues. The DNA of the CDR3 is TGCGCCAGCAGTGAAGCCCCAGGGGGGGACACTGAAGCTTTCTTT. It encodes CASSEAPGGDTEAFF.